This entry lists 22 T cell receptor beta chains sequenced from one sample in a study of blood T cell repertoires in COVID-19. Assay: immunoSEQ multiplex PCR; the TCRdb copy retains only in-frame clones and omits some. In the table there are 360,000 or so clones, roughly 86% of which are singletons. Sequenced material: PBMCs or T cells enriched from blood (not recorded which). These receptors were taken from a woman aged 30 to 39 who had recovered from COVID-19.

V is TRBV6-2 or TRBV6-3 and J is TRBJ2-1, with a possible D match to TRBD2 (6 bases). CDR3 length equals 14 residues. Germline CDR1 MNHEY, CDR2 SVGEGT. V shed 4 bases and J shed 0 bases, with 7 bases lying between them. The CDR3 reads CASSFSGSYNEQFF. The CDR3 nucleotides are TGTGCCAGCAGTTTTAGCGGCTCCTACAATGAGCAGTTCTTC.

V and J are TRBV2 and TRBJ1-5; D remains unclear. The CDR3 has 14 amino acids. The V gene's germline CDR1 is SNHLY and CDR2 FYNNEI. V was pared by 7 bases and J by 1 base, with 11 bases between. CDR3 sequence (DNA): TGTGCCAGCACTCAGTACGTGAGCAATCAGCCCCAGCATTTT. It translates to CASTQYVSNQPQHF.

CDR3 sequence: CATSASIRPPGQGIGGELFF. DNA of the CDR3: TGTGCCACCAGTGCCTCCATTCGCCCCCCGGGACAGGGTATAGGCGGGGAGCTGTTTTTT. The chain carries TRBV24-1 and TRBJ2-2, with 9 bases matching TRBD1. Trimming removed 5 bases from V and 7 bases from J; junction bases left unmatched: 22. This CDR3 comprises 20 residues. Germline-derived CDR1 and CDR2 are KGHDR and SFDVKD.

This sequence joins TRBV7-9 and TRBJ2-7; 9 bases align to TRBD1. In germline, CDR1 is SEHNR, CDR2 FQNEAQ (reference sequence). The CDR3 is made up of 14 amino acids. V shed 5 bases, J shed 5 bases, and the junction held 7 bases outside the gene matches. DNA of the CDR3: TGTGCCAGCAGCCCCGGGACAGGGTCGCACGAGCAGTACTTC. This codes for CASSPGTGSHEQYF. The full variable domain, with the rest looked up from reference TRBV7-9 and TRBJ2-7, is DTGVSQNPRHKITKRGQNVTFRCDPISEHNRLYWYRQTLGQGPEFLTYFQNEAQLEKSRLLSDRFSAERPKGSFSTLEIQRTEQGDSAMYLCASSPGTGSHEQYFGPGTRLTVT.

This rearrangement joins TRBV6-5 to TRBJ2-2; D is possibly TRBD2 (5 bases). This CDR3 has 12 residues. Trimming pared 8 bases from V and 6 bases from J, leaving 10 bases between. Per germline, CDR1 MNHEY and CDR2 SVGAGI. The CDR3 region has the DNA TGTGCCAGCGTCGGAGGACCCGGGGAGCTGTTTTTT. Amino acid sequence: CASVGGPGELFF.

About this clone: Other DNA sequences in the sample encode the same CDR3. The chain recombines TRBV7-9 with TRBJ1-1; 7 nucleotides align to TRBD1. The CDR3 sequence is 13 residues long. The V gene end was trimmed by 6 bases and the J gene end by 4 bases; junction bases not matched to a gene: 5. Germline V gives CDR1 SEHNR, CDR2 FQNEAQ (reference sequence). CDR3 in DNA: TGTGCCAGCAGTCGACAGGGCGCCACTGAAGCTTTCTTT. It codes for CASSRQGATEAFF.

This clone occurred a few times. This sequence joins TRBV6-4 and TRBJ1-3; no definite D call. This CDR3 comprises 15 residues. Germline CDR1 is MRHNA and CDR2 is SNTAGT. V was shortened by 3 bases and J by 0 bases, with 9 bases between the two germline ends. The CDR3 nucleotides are TGTGCCAGCAGTGAAAGACACAACTCTGGAAACACCATATATTTT. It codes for CASSERHNSGNTIYF.

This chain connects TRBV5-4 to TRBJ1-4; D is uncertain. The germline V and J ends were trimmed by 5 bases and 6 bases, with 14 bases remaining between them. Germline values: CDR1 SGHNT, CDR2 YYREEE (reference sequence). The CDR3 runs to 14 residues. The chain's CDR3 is CASSGFGKDEKLFF. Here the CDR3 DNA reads TGTGCCAGCAGTGGTTTCGGGAAGGATGAAAAACTGTTTTTT.

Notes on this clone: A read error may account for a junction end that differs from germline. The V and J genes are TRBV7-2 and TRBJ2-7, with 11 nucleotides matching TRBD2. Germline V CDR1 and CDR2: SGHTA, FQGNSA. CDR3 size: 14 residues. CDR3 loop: CASSLAGGDYEQYF. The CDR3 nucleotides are TGTGCCAGCAGTTTAGCGGGGGGGGACTACGAGCAGTACTTC.

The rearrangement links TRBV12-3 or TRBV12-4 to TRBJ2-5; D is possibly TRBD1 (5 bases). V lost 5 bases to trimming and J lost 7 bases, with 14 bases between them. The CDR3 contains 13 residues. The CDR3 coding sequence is TGTGCCAGCAGTCCGCAGGGTAGAACGACCCAGTACTTC. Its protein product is CASSPQGRTTQYF.

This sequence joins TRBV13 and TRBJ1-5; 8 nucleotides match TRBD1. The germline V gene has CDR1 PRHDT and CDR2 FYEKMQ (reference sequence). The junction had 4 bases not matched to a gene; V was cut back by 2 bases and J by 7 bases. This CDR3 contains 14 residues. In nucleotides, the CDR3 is TGTGCCAGCAGCTTACCGGACAGGGACCAGCCCCAGCATTTT. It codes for CASSLPDRDQPQHF.

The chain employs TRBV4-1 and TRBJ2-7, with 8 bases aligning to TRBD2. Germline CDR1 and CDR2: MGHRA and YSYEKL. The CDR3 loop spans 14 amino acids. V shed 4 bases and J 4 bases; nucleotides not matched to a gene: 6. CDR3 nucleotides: TGCGCCAGCAGCCTCCGGACTAGCACGTACGAGCAGTACTTC. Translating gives CASSLRTSTYEQYF.

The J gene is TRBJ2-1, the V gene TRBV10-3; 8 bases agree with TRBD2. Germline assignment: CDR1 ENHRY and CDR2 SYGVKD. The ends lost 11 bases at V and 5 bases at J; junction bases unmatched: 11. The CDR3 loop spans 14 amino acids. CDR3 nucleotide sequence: TGTGCCTCCATGGGACTAGGGGAGAACAATGAGCAGTTCTTC. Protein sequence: CASMGLGENNEQFF.

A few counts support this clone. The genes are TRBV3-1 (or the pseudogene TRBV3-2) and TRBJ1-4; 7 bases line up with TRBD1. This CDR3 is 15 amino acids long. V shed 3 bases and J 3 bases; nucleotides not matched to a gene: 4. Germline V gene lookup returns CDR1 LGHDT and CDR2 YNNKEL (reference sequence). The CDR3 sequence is CASSQMTGSNEKLFF. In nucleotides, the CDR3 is TGTGCCAGCAGCCAGATGACAGGGTCTAATGAAAAACTGTTTTTT.

The CDR3 DNA sequence: TGTGCCATCAGTGAGTCGGGGACAGGTCCGTATGGCTACACCTTC. Amino acid sequence: CAISESGTGPYGYTF. V and J are TRBV10-3 and TRBJ1-2; 8 bases match TRBD1. Trimming at V came to 0 bases and at J to 5 bases, leaving 5 bases not matched to a gene. The CDR3 extends over 15 amino acids. The V gene's germline CDR1 is ENHRY and CDR2 SYGVKD.

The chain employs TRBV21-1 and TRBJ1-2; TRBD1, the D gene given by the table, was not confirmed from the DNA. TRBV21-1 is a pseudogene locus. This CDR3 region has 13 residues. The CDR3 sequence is CASSRQGVDGYTF. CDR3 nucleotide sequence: TGTGCCAGCAGCAGACAGGGGGTAGATGGCTACACCTTC.

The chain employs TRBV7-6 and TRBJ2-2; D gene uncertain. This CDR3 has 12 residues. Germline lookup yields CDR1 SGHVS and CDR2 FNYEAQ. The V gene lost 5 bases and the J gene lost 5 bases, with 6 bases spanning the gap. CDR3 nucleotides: TGTGCCAGCAGCCTTAGAACCGGGGAGCTGTTTTTT. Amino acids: CASSLRTGELFF. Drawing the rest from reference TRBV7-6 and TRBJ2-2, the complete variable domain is GAGVSQSPRYKVTKRGQDVALRCDPISGHVSLYWYRQALGQGPEFLTYFNYEAQQDKSGLPNDRFSAERPEGSISTLTIQRTEQRDSAMYRCASSLRTGELFFGEGSRLTVL.

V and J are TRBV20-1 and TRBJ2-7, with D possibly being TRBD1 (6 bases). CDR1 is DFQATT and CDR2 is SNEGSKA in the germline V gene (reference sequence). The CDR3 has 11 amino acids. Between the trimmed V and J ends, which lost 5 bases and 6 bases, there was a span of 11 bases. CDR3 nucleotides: TGCAGTGCTTACAGGGACGGCGAGCAGTACTTC. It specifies CSAYRDGEQYF.

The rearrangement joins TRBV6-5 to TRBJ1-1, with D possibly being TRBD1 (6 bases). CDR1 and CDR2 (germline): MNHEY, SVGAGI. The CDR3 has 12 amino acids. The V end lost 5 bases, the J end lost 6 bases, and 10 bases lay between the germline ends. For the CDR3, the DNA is TGTGCCAGCAGTAGCAGGGGCGCTGAAGCTTTCTTT. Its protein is CASSSRGAEAFF.

The CDR3 protein is CASSHGTSGGNEQYF. The CDR3 DNA sequence: TGTGCCAGCTCACACGGGACTAGCGGGGGTAATGAGCAGTACTTC. The chain carries TRBV18 and TRBJ2-7; 14 bases are a match to TRBD2. This CDR3 has 15 amino acids. The V gene's germline CDR1 is KGHSH and CDR2 LQKENI. J was trimmed by 7 bases and V by 4 bases; bases with no gene match: 6.

CDR3 residues: CASRDGQGLWNTEAFF. The CDR3 DNA follows: TGTGCCAGTAGGGACGGACAGGGGCTTTGGAACACTGAAGCTTTCTTT. This chain uses TRBV19 with TRBJ1-1; 9 nucleotides agree with TRBD1. The CDR3 spans 16 residues. Germline loops: CDR1 LNHDA, CDR2 SQIVND (reference sequence). Unmatched junction bases numbered 9, after V lost 6 bases and J lost 1 base.

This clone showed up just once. This CDR3 is CASSYFGQGVLSNQPQHF. In DNA, the CDR3 is TGTGCCAGCAGTTACTTCGGACAGGGGGTCCTTAGCAATCAGCCCCAGCATTTT. The chain links TRBV6-2 or TRBV6-3 to TRBJ1-5; TRBD1 agrees at 10 bases. Germline lookup yields CDR1 MNHEY and CDR2 SVGEGT. J gave up 0 bases and V 1 base, and 6 bases lay outside the gene matches. This CDR3 has 18 amino acids.